This section outlines one T cell receptor (beta chain) sequence together with its context. The antigen is undetermined. This beta chain is an off-target read within a library intended for alpha chains, so its frequency means little. The data derive from a study of spatial heterogeneity in lung cancer. The overall study: Sequenced follow-up PBMC samples came a median of around 2 years after resection, where available.

Regarding time point: blood at routine non-recurrence follow-up after resection. Tumor, nontumor lung or frozen PBMC supplied whole RNA that was sequenced unsorted. This CDR3 comprises 19 residues. Germline-derived CDR1 and CDR2 are MDHEN and SYDVKM. V gave up 3 bases and J gave up 2 bases, with 26 bases separating them. Study-level results: Blood contained ubiquitous expanded tumor TCRs more at resection than at follow-up.

TCR cDNA molecules were tagged individually, and each one carried a unique molecular identifier. TCRdb analysed the 5' RACE reads with MiXCR anew, one entry per CDR3 protein. The sample consists of a few thousand distinct CDR3 sequences, roughly 55% of them appearing once. The sequencing used PBMCs, collected at follow-up. The sequence was obtained from a female donor with early-stage non-small cell lung cancer. This chain uses TRBV28 with TRBJ2-7, with D hard to call. CDR3 loop: CASSLELDALPLEAYEQYF. The CDR3 nucleotides are TGTGCCAGCAGTTTGGAATTGGACGCCCTCCCCCTAGAAGCCTACGAGCAGTACTTC.